This T cell receptor (beta chain) was observed in a study of blood T cell repertoires in COVID-19. Study at large: The United States, Italy and Spain provided the acute and convalescent COVID-19 samples. T cells, B-cell-depleted T cells, or PBMCs provided the cDNA or gDNA that served as material.

Source study methods: Counts of nucleated cells, estimated from reference gene primer amplification, were obtained. Measured with immunoSEQ multiplex PCR; TCRdb has only the in-frame clones, and not every one. Clone size and V and J calls were adopted from that table, with D and trimming inferred from the DNA. Among approximately 61,000 clones listed, 75% to 90% were seen once. The CDR3 has 12 amino acids. Germline CDR1 reads SQVTM; CDR2 reads ANQGSEA. With 7 bases clipped from V and 3 bases from J, the junction kept 5 bases outside the gene matches. The chain carries TRBV29-1 and TRBJ2-5; 7 bases line up with TRBD1. The sequenced sample consisted of peripheral blood. The sequence derives from a human donor in a cohort sampled during active COVID-19. The CDR3 sequence is CSAGQWKETQYF. CDR3 sequence (DNA): TGCAGCGCGGGACAGTGGAAAGAGACCCAGTACTTC.